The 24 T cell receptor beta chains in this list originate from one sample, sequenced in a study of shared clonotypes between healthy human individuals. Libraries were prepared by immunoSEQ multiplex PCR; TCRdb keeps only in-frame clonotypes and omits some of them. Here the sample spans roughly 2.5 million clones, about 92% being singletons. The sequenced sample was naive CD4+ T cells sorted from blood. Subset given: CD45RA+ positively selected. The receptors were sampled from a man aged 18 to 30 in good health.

CDR3 sequence: CASSPDPSGYGYTF. In DNA form, the CDR3 reads TGTGCCAGCTCCCCAGACCCATCGGGCTATGGCTACACCTTC. The J gene is TRBJ1-2, the V gene TRBV18; D not resolved. Trimming stripped 6 bases from V and 4 bases from J, with 15 bases between. The CDR3 extends over 14 amino acids. Germline CDR1 KGHSH, CDR2 LQKENI. The entire variable domain, with the rest obtained from reference TRBV18 and TRBJ1-2, is as follows: NAGVMQNPRHLVRRRGQEARLRCSPMKGHSHVYWYRQLPEEGLKFMVYLQKENIIDESGMPKERFSAEFPKEGPSILRIQQVVRGDSAAYFCASSPDPSGYGYTFGSGTRLTVV.

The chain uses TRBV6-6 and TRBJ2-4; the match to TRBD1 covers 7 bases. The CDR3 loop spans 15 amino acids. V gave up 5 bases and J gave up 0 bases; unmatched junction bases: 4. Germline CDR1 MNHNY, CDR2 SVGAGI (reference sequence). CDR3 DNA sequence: TGTGCCAGCAGTACGGACAGGATAGCCAAAAACATTCAGTACTTC. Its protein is CASSTDRIAKNIQYF.

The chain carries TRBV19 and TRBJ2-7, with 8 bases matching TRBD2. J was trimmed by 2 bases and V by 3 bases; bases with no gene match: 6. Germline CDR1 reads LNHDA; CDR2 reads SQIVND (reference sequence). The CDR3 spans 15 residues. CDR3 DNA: TGTGCCAGTAGTATGTCCAGCGGGGGAACCTACGAGCAGTACTTC. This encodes CASSMSSGGTYEQYF.

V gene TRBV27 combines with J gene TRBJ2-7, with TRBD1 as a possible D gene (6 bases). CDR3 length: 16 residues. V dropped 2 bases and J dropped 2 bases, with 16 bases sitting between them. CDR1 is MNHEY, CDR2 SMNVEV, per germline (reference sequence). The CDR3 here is CASSLHRPGQAYEQYF. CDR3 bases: TGTGCCAGCAGTTTACACCGCCCGGGACAAGCCTACGAGCAGTACTTC.

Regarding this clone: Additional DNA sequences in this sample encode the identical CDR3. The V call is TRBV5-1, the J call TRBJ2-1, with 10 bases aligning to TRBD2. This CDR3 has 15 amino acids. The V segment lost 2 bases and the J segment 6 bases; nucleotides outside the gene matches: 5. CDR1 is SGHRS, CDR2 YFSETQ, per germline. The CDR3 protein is CASSLSSGRANEQFF. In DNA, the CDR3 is TGCGCCAGCAGCTTATCAAGCGGGAGGGCCAATGAGCAGTTCTTC. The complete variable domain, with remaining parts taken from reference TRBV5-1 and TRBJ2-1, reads KAGVTQTPRYLIKTRGQQVTLSCSPISGHRSVSWYQQTPGQGLQFLFEYFSETQRNKGNFPGRFSGRQFSNSRSEMNVSTLELGDSALYLCASSLSSGRANEQFFGPGTRLTVL.

CDR3 in amino acids: CASSEAGGTESIGYTF. CDR3 bases: TGTGCCAGCAGTGAGGCAGGGGGCACTGAGAGTATCGGCTACACCTTC. V is TRBV28 and J is TRBJ1-2, with 8 bases that match TRBD1. The CDR3 has 16 amino acids. J gave up 8 bases and V 5 bases, and 16 bases lay outside the gene matches. The germline gives CDR1 MDHEN, CDR2 SYDVKM.

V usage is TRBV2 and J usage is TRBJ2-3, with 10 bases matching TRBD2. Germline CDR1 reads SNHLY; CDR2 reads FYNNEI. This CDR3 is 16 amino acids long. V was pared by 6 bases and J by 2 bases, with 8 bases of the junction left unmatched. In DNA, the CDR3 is TGTGCCAGCAGGGCCGGGACTAGCGCGATCACAGATACGCAGTATTTT. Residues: CASRAGTSAITDTQYF.

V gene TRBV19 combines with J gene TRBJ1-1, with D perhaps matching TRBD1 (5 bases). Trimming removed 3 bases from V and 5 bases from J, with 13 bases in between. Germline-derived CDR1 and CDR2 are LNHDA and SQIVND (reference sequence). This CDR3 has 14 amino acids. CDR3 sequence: CASSISRVNTEAFF. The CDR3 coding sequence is TGTGCCAGTAGTATCAGCAGGGTAAATACTGAAGCTTTCTTT.

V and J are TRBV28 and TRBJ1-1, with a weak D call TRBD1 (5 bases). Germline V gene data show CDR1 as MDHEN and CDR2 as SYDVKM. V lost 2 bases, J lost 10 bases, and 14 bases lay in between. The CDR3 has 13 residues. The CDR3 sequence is CASSLKVPGLAFF. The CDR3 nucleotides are TGTGCCAGCAGTTTAAAGGTACCAGGGCTAGCTTTCTTT.

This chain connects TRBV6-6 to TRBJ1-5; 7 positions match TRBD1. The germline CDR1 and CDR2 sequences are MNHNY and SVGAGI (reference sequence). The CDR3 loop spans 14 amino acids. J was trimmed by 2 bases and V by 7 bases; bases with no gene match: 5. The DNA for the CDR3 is TGTGCCAGCAATACAGGGGATGGCAATCAGCCCCAGCATTTT. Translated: CASNTGDGNQPQHF.

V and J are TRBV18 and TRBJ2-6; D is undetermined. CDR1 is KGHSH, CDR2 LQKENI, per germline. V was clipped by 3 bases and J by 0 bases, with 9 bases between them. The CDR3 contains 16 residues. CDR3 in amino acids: CASSPTPSSGANVLTF. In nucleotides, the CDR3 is TGTGCCAGCTCACCGACACCTAGCTCTGGGGCCAACGTCCTGACTTTC. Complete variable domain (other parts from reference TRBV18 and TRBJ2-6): NAGVMQNPRHLVRRRGQEARLRCSPMKGHSHVYWYRQLPEEGLKFMVYLQKENIIDESGMPKERFSAEFPKEGPSILRIQQVVRGDSAAYFCASSPTPSSGANVLTFGAGSRLTVL.

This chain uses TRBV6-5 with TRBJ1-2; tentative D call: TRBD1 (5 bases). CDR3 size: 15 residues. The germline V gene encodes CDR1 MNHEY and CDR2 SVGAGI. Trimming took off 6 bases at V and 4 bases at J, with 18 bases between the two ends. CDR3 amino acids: CASSRLGLSTYGYTF. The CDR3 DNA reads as TGTGCCAGCAGCAGACTGGGACTCTCAACCTATGGCTACACCTTC.

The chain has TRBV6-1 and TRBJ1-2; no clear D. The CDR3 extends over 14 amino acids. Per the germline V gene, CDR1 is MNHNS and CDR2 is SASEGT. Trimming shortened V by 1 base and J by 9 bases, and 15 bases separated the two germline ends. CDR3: CASSEGLRVASYTF. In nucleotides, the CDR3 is TGTGCCAGCAGTGAAGGCCTCCGGGTAGCAAGCTACACCTTC.

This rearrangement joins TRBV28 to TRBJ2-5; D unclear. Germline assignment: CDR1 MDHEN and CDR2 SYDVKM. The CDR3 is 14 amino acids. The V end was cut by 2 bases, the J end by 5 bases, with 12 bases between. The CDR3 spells CASSLITTSETQYF. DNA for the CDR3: TGTGCCAGCAGTTTAATCACTACTTCGGAGACCCAGTACTTC. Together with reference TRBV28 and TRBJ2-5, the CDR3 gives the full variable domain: DVKVTQSSRYLVKRTGEKVFLECVQDMDHENMFWYRQDPGLGLRLIYFSYDVKMKEKGDIPEGYSVSREKKERFSLILESASTNQTSMYLCASSLITTSETQYFGPGTRLLVL.

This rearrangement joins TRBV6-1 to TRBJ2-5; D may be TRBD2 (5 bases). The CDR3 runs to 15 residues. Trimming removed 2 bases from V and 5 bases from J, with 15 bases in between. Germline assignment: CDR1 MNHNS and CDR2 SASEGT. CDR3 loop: CASSEFERWRETQYF. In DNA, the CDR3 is TGTGCCAGCAGTGAATTCGAGCGCTGGAGGGAGACCCAGTACTTC.

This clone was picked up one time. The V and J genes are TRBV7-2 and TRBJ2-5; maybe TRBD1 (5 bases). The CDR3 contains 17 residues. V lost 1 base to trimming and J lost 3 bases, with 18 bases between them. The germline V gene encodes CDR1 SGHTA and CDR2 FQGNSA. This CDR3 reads CASSLVLLQGGKETQYF. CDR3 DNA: TGTGCCAGCAGCTTAGTGTTATTGCAGGGTGGAAAAGAGACCCAGTACTTC.

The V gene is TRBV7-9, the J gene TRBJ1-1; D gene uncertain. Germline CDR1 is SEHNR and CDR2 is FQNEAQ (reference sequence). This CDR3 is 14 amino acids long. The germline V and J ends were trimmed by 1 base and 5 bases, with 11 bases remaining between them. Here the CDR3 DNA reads TGTGCCAGCAGCTTAGTACTGGGGAGGACTGAAGCTTTCTTT. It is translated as CASSLVLGRTEAFF.

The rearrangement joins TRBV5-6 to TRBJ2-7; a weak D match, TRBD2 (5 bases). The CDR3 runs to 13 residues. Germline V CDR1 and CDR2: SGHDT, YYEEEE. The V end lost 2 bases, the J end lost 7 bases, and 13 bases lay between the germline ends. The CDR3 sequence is CASSLKAWEEQYF. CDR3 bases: TGTGCCAGCAGCTTAAAGGCCTGGGAGGAGCAGTACTTC.

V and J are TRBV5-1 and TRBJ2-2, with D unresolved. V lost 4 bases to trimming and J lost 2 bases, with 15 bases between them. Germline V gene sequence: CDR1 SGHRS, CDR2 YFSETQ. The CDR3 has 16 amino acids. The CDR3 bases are TGCGCCAGCAGCCAAGAGAGTATAGGAAACACCGGGGAGCTGTTTTTT. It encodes CASSQESIGNTGELFF.

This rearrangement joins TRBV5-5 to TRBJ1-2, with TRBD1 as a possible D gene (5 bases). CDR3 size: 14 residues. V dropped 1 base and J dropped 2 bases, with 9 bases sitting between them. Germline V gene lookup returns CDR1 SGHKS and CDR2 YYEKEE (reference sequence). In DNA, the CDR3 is TGTGCCAGCAGCTTGAAAGGGGTGAACTATGGCTACACCTTC. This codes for CASSLKGVNYGYTF. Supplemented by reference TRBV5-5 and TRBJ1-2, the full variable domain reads DAGVTQSPTHLIKTRGQQVTLRCSPISGHKSVSWYQQVLGQGPQFIFQYYEKEERGRGNFPDRFSARQFPNYSSELNVNALLLGDSALYLCASSLKGVNYGYTFGSGTRLTVV.

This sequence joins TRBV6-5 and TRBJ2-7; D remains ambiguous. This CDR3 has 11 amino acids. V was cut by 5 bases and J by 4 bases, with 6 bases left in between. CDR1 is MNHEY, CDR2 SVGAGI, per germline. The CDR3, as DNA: TGTGCCAGCAGTGAACTTTACGAGCAGTACTTC. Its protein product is CASSELYEQYF.

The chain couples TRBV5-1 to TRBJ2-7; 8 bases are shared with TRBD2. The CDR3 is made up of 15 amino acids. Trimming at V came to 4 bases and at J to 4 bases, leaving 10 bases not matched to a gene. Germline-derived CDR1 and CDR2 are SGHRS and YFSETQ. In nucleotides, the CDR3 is TGCGCCAGCAGCCCCCTGACGAGCGGGAGTTACGAGCAGTACTTC. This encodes CASSPLTSGSYEQYF.

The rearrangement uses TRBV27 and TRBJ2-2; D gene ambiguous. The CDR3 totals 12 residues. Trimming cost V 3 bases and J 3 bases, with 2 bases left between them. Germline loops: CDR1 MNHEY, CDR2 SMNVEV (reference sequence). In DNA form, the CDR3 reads TGTGCCAGCAGTTTCCACACCGGGGAGCTGTTTTTT. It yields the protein CASSFHTGELFF.

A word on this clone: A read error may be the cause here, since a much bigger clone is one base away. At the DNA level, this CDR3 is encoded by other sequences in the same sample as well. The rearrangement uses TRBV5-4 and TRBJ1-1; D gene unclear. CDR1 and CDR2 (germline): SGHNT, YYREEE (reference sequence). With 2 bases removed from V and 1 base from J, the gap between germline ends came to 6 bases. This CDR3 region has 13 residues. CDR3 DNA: TGTGCCAGCAGCTTTTCGGGGAACACTGAAGCTTTCTTT. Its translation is CASSFSGNTEAFF.